The text below deals with one T cell receptor beta chain. This record comes from a study of control samples from healthy donors and cancer patients. TCRdb keeps only in-frame clones here, not all; method: immunoSEQ multiplex PCR. The table records about 55,000 clones, around 95% of them present only once. Between the trimmed V and J ends, which lost 3 bases and 4 bases, there was a span of 17 bases. This CDR3 is 16 amino acids long. Germline CDR1 is SGHDT and CDR2 is YYEEEE. The V gene is TRBV5-6, the J gene TRBJ2-1; possibly TRBD1 or TRBD2 for D (6 bases each). The receptor was isolated from a woman younger than 30 in good health. Source material: blood. Here the CDR3 DNA reads TGTGCCAGCAGCTCTGGGGGCCCTAGCGCTTACAATGAGCAGTTCTTC. Its translation is CASSSGGPSAYNEQFF.